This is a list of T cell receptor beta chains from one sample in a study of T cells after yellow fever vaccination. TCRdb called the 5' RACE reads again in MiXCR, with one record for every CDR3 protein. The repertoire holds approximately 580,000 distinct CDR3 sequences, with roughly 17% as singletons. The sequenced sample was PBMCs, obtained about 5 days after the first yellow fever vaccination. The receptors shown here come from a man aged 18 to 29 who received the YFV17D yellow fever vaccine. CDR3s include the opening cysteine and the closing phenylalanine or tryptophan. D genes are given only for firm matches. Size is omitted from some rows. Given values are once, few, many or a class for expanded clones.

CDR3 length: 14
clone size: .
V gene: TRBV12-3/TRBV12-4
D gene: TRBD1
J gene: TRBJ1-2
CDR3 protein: CASSFGQGVSFRAF
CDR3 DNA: TGTGCCAGCAGTTTCGGACAGGGCGTGTCTTTTCGGGCCTTC

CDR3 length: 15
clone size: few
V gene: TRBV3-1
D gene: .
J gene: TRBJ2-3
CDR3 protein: CASSQEEAGTDTQYF
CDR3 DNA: TGTGCCAGCAGCCAAGAGGAAGCCGGCACAGATACGCAGTATTTT

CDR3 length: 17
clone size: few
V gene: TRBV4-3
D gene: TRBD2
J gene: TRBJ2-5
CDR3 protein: CASSPLAGGFAEETQYF
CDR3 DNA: TGCGCCAGCAGCCCACTAGCGGGGGGGTTTGCTGAAGAGACCCAGTACTTC

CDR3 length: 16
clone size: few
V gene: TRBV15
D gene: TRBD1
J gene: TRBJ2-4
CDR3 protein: CATSRVGTGERNIQYF
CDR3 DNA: TGTGCCACCAGCAGAGTCGGGACAGGGGAACGGAACATTCAGTACTTC

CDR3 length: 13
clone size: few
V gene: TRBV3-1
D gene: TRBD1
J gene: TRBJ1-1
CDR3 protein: CASRDRENTEAFF
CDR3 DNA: TGTGCGTCCCGAGACAGGGAGAACACTGAAGCTTTCTTT

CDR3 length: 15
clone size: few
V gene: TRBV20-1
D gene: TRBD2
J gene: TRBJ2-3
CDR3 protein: CSAPNQRGVADTQYF
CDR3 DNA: TGCAGTGCACCTAATCAGCGGGGGGTCGCAGATACGCAGTATTTT

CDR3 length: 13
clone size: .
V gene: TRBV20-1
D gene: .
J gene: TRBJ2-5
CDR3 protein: CSARGTRQETQYF
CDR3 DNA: TGCAGTGCTAGAGGCACACGGCAAGAGACCCAGTACTTC

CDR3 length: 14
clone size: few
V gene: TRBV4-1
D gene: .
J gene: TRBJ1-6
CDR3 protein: CASSQVLNNSPLHF
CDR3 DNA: TGCGCCAGCAGCCAAGTGCTGAATAATTCACCCCTCCACTTT

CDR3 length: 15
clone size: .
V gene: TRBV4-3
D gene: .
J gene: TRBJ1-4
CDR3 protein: CASSQDRGANVKLFF
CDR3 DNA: TGCGCCAGCAGCCAAGATCGGGGGGCGAATGTAAAACTGTTTTTT

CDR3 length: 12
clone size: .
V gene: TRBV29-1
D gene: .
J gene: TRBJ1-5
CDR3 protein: CSAIGNNQPQHF
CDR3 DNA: TGCAGCGCCATTGGAAACAATCAGCCCCAGCATTTT